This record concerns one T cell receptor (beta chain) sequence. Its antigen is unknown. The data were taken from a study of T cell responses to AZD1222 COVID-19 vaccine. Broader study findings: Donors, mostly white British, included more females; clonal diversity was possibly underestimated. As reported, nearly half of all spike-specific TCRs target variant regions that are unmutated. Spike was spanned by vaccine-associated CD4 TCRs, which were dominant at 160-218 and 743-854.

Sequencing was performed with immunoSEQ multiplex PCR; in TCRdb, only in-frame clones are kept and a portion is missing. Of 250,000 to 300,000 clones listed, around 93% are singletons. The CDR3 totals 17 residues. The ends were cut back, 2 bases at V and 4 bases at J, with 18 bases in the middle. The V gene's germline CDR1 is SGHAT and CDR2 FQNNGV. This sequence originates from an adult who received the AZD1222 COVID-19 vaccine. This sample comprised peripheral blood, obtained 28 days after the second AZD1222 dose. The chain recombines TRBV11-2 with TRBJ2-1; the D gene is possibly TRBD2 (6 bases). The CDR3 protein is CASSLFARGLSYNEQFF. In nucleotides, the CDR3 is TGTGCCAGCAGCTTATTTGCCCGGGGACTCAGTTACAATGAGCAGTTCTTC.